The source of this T cell receptor beta chain is a study of identical twins. Notes on the study in general: Excess low generation probability was seen in twin-shared out-of-frame alpha sequences. Cross-sectional statistical analysis was relied on for the conclusions, without the same donors being followed. Because invariant MAIT and iNKT cells could be present, zero-insertion analyses could be partly confounded.

This clonotype appeared a few times. Its specificity is unknown. CDR1 SGHVS and CDR2 FNYEAQ come from the germline V gene. The length of the CDR3 is 15 residues. With V trimmed by 3 bases and J by 0 bases, 3 bases remained unmatched. Template switching added a universal primer binding site, and final cDNA carried unique molecular identifiers. MiXCR, run by TCRdb on the 5' RACE reads, gives a single entry per CDR3 protein. The sample shows 1.5 million to 2 million distinct CDR3 sequences, around a third of them seen only once. This chain connects TRBV7-6 to TRBJ2-7, with TRBD2 matching 9 bases. The sample taken for sequencing was cord blood. The TCR sequence derives from a newborn girl in good health. Here the CDR3 reads CASSFSGGNSYEQYF. For the CDR3, the DNA is TGTGCCAGCAGCTTCAGCGGGGGGAACTCCTACGAGCAGTACTTC.